Listed here is a single T cell receptor beta chain. These data belong to a study of blood T cell repertoires in COVID-19. Background on the study: The United States, Italy and Spain provided the acute and convalescent COVID-19 samples.

Trimming took 2 bases from V and 4 from J; bases not matched to a gene: 3. This CDR3 contains 14 residues. In germline, CDR1 is SGHRS, CDR2 YFSETQ. Only in-frame clones appear in the TCRdb table, and some are missing; sequencing was by immunoSEQ multiplex PCR. Of roughly 100,000 clones listed, roughly four fifths are singletons. The sequence came from a man in his sixties with acute or convalescent COVID-19. This chain uses TRBV5-1 with TRBJ2-3, with 8 positions matching TRBD1. The specimen sequenced was peripheral blood. Written as DNA, the CDR3 is TGCGCCAGCAGCTTTCAGGGGGCGGCAGATACGCAGTATTTT. This codes for CASSFQGAADTQYF.